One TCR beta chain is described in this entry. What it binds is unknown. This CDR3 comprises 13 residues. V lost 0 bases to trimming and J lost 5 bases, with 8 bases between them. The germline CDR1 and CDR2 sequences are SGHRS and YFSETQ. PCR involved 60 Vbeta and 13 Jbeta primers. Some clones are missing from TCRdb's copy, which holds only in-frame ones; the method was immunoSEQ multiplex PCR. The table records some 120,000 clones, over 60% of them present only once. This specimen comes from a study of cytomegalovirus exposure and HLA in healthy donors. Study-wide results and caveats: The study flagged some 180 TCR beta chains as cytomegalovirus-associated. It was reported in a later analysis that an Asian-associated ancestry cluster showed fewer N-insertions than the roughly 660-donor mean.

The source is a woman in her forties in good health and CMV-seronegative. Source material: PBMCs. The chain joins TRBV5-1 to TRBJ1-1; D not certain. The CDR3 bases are TGCGCCAGCAGCTTGGGTAGAGGGACTGAAGCTTTCTTT. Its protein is CASSLGRGTEAFF.